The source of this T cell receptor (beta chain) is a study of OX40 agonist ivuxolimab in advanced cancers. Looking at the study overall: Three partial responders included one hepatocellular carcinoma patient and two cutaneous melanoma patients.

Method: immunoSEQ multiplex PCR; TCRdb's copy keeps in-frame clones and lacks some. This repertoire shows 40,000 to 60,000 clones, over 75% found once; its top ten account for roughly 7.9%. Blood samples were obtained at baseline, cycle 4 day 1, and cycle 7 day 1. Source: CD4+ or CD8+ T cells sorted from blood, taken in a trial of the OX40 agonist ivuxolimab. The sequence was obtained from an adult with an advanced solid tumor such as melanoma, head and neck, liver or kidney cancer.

The CDR3 DNA is TGTGCCAGCAGCGTAGGGTGGGGTTCCGGTCAGCCCCAGCATTTT. This codes for CASSVGWGSGQPQHF. The chain links TRBV9 to TRBJ1-5; D not certain. Per the germline V gene, CDR1 is SGDLS and CDR2 is YYNGEE. Trimming took off 0 bases at V and 6 bases at J, with 13 bases between the two ends. CDR3 length equals 15 residues.